Listed below are T cell receptor beta chains from one sample, sequenced in a study of blood T cell repertoires in COVID-19. Produced via immunoSEQ multiplex PCR; TCRdb's table is partial and in-frame only. Of more than 200,000 clones listed, around 87% are singletons. Material: peripheral blood. The receptors come from an older woman with COVID-19, enrolled during active disease. Both conserved end residues are part of each CDR3. A D gene is named only where the DNA matches it firmly.

v_call: TRBV5-1
d_call: .
j_call: TRBJ2-7
cdr3_aa: CASTASGVGLHEQYF

v_call: TRBV19
d_call: TRBD1
j_call: TRBJ1-2
cdr3_aa: CASREQGAYYGYTF

v_call: TRBV14
d_call: .
j_call: TRBJ1-6
cdr3_aa: CASSQVANSPLHF

v_call: TRBV27
d_call: .
j_call: TRBJ1-5
cdr3_aa: CASSLAGRRNQPQHF

v_call: TRBV5-6
d_call: .
j_call: TRBJ1-6
cdr3_aa: CASSLGRGSISPLHF

v_call: TRBV6-5
d_call: .
j_call: TRBJ1-1
cdr3_aa: CASSYSRGRTEAFF

v_call: TRBV20-1
d_call: TRBD2
j_call: TRBJ2-1
cdr3_aa: CSASLSAGRYNEQFF

v_call: TRBV13
d_call: TRBD2
j_call: TRBJ2-2
cdr3_aa: CASRKGGRDTGELFF

v_call: TRBV14
d_call: .
j_call: TRBJ2-7
cdr3_aa: CASSSGGEQYF

v_call: TRBV7-6
d_call: .
j_call: TRBJ1-5
cdr3_aa: CASGYQKGRTREGNQLQHF

v_call: TRBV7-3
d_call: .
j_call: TRBJ1-6
cdr3_aa: CASSSSGLASPLHF

v_call: TRBV30
d_call: TRBD1
j_call: TRBJ2-5
cdr3_aa: CAWGLGQLQETQYF

v_call: TRBV11-3
d_call: TRBD2
j_call: TRBJ2-3
cdr3_aa: CASSLGLAGGGSDTQYF

v_call: TRBV4-3
d_call: TRBD2
j_call: TRBJ2-7
cdr3_aa: CASSQSTSGGSYEQYF

v_call: TRBV7-8
d_call: TRBD2
j_call: TRBJ2-2
cdr3_aa: CASSPWQSGRRTGELFF

v_call: TRBV2
d_call: TRBD1
j_call: TRBJ2-2
cdr3_aa: CASREGTGDYTGELFF

v_call: TRBV29-1
d_call: .
j_call: TRBJ1-2
cdr3_aa: CSVDRGSGYGYTF

v_call: TRBV10-3
d_call: TRBD1
j_call: TRBJ2-5
cdr3_aa: CANLGQGQETQYF

v_call: TRBV20-1
d_call: TRBD2
j_call: TRBJ2-3
cdr3_aa: CSASLSGSKTDTQYF

v_call: TRBV28
d_call: .
j_call: TRBJ1-1
cdr3_aa: CASSLRKGGAEAFF

v_call: TRBV14
d_call: .
j_call: TRBJ2-1
cdr3_aa: CASSQAEIAVNEQFF

v_call: TRBV28
d_call: TRBD2
j_call: TRBJ2-3
cdr3_aa: CASKPGLAADTQYF

v_call: TRBV2
d_call: .
j_call: TRBJ1-2
cdr3_aa: CASSEALNRRRGYTF

v_call: TRBV11-2
d_call: TRBD1
j_call: TRBJ1-2
cdr3_aa: CASSPGTGSYGYTF

v_call: TRBV15
d_call: .
j_call: TRBJ2-1
cdr3_aa: CATTSFVGGKISNEQFF

v_call: TRBV9
d_call: TRBD1
j_call: TRBJ1-2
cdr3_aa: CASSSGTASYGYTF

v_call: TRBV30
d_call: TRBD1
j_call: TRBJ1-2
cdr3_aa: CACDPGAGGEGGYTF

v_call: TRBV6-5
d_call: TRBD1
j_call: TRBJ1-6
cdr3_aa: CASSPLGTGSSPLHF

v_call: TRBV28
d_call: .
j_call: TRBJ2-7
cdr3_aa: CASSLGGTVIDEQYF

v_call: TRBV24-1
d_call: TRBD1
j_call: TRBJ2-5
cdr3_aa: CATSDLGDRETQYF

v_call: TRBV3-1/TRBV3-2
d_call: .
j_call: TRBJ2-2
cdr3_aa: CASSQTPRELFF

v_call: TRBV6-2/TRBV6-3
d_call: TRBD1
j_call: TRBJ2-7
cdr3_aa: CASSRVGTGVYEQYF

v_call: TRBV11-1
d_call: TRBD1
j_call: TRBJ2-7
cdr3_aa: CASSPRDRGHSEQYF

v_call: TRBV27
d_call: .
j_call: TRBJ2-5
cdr3_aa: CASSLFSGGSEGETQYF

v_call: TRBV5-1
d_call: TRBD1
j_call: TRBJ1-4
cdr3_aa: CASSSGQKNEKLFF

v_call: TRBV15
d_call: .
j_call: TRBJ2-4
cdr3_aa: CATSLGKSSDIQYF

v_call: TRBV5-1
d_call: .
j_call: TRBJ2-5
cdr3_aa: CASSLPPSETQYF

v_call: TRBV30
d_call: TRBD1
j_call: TRBJ2-7
cdr3_aa: CAWRGDRSSYEQYF

v_call: TRBV27
d_call: .
j_call: TRBJ2-1
cdr3_aa: CASSIKTSPVRGLEQFF

v_call: TRBV5-8
d_call: .
j_call: TRBJ1-1
cdr3_aa: CASSPADRLNTEAFF

v_call: TRBV6-5
d_call: TRBD1
j_call: TRBJ2-1
cdr3_aa: CASSYSTGGGYTEQFF

v_call: TRBV30
d_call: TRBD1
j_call: TRBJ1-1
cdr3_aa: CASGQGRTNTEAFF

v_call: TRBV20-1
d_call: .
j_call: TRBJ1-1
cdr3_aa: CSASPRKFEAFF

v_call: TRBV25-1
d_call: TRBD2
j_call: TRBJ2-1
cdr3_aa: CASSPGGAYYNEQFF

v_call: TRBV29-1
d_call: TRBD2
j_call: TRBJ2-1
cdr3_aa: CSVEDGTSNLDEQFF

v_call: TRBV28
d_call: .
j_call: TRBJ1-1
cdr3_aa: CASSGLGAGVVAFF

v_call: TRBV11-2
d_call: TRBD2
j_call: TRBJ2-1
cdr3_aa: CASSYRMSLAGEQFF

v_call: TRBV19
d_call: TRBD1
j_call: TRBJ1-5
cdr3_aa: CASSILGQGVNQPQHF